A selection of T cell receptor beta chains follows, all from one sample in a study of OX40 agonist ivuxolimab in advanced cancers. Libraries were prepared by immunoSEQ multiplex PCR; TCRdb keeps only in-frame clonotypes and omits some of them. The sample contains roughly 12,000 clones, 87% of which appear only once. The input for sequencing was CD4+ or CD8+ T cells sorted from blood, taken in a trial of the OX40 agonist ivuxolimab. Receptors originate from an adult with an advanced solid tumor such as melanoma, head and neck, liver or kidney cancer. The CDR3 runs from the conserved cysteine through the conserved F or W. The D gene is left open where the match is weak. Expanded clones get a size class; other rows say once, few or many, or leave the size out.

V: TRBV14
D: NA
J: TRBJ2-7
size: NA
CDR3: CASSQAGYEQYF
DNA: TGTGCCAGCAGCCAAGCAGGGTACGAGCAGTACTTC

V: TRBV11-2
D: TRBD1
J: TRBJ2-1
size: NA
CDR3: CASSNPPQGEDNEQFF
DNA: TGTGCCAGCAGCAACCCCCCACAGGGGGAGGACAATGAGCAGTTCTTC

V: TRBV7-2
D: TRBD2
J: TRBJ2-7
size: few
CDR3: CASSQGTSGRIPEQYF
DNA: TGTGCCAGCAGCCAAGGGACTAGCGGGAGGATCCCCGAGCAGTACTTC

V: TRBV27
D: NA
J: TRBJ2-1
size: once
CDR3: CASSLPIYNEQFF
DNA: TGTGCCAGCAGTTTACCTATCTACAATGAGCAGTTCTTC

V: TRBV11-2
D: NA
J: TRBJ2-1
size: NA
CDR3: CASSLPYRDNEQFF
DNA: TGTGCCAGCAGCCTACCGTACAGGGACAATGAGCAGTTCTTC

V: TRBV5-1
D: TRBD2
J: TRBJ2-3
size: NA
CDR3: CASSTGEATSGYTQYF
DNA: TGCGCCAGCAGCACCGGAGAGGCCACTAGCGGCTATACGCAGTATTTT

V: TRBV28
D: NA
J: TRBJ2-7
size: NA
CDR3: CATRGYEQYF
DNA: TGTGCCACGAGGGGCTACGAGCAGTACTTC

V: TRBV6-1
D: TRBD2
J: TRBJ2-1
size: few
CDR3: CASSGWTSGRKNEQFF
DNA: TGTGCCAGCAGTGGATGGACTAGCGGGAGGAAGAATGAGCAGTTCTTC

V: TRBV5-4
D: TRBD2
J: TRBJ2-7
size: NA
CDR3: CASSGTSGDYEQYF
DNA: TGTGCCAGCAGCGGGACTAGCGGTGACTACGAGCAGTACTTC

V: TRBV28
D: NA
J: TRBJ2-3
size: NA
CDR3: CASSFTDTQYF
DNA: TGTGCCAGCAGTTTTACAGATACGCAGTATTTT